The following is a T cell receptor beta chain sequence with its context. This record belongs to a study of shared T cell receptors in the human thymus. Profiling relied on immunoSEQ multiplex PCR, and the TCRdb table lists in-frame clones only, not all of them. The repertoire includes approximately 400,000 clones, approximately 95% of them detected once, and approximately 0.02% sits in the top ten. The source of this sequence is a human donor. Sequences were obtained from thymocytes.

CDR3 in DNA: TGTGCCAGCAGTGAAGCCCGGGCGGGACTAGCGGAACAAGAGACCCAGTACTTC. Protein product: CASSEARAGLAEQETQYF. The chain combines TRBV25-1 with TRBJ2-5; 11 nucleotides align to TRBD2. The CDR3 covers 18 residues. The J segment lost 2 bases and the V segment lost 2 bases, leaving 10 bases of the junction unmatched. The V gene's germline CDR1 is MGHDK and CDR2 SYGVNS.